The source of this T cell receptor (beta chain) is a study of T cell repertoires in cytomegalovirus infection. Study in general: Indicated by public TCR beta signatures were CMV infection and matching HLA type.

TCRdb used MiXCR to reprocess the reads, holding one entry per CDR3 protein. The repertoire holds more than 150,000 distinct CDR3 sequences, with 28% as singletons. Study-level results: There were HLA-C-restricted CMV-specific TCR beta clonotypes dominating the ex vivo response.

The table lists this clonotype with many counts. Antigen: not known. Germline lookup yields CDR1 SGHVS and CDR2 FQNEAQ. V lost 0 bases to trimming and J lost 5 bases; unmatched junction nucleotides: 5. This CDR3 has 16 residues. J is TRBJ2-1 and V is TRBV7-8; 9 positions agree with TRBD2. Sequenced material: PBMCs. This clonotype originated in a human donor in good health (CMV status not recorded). Some clones in this sample may be carry-over from other donors' samples. The CDR3 DNA is TGTGCCAGCAGCTTAGCAGGCGGGGGGGCCCACAATGAGCAGTTCTTC. Translation: CASSLAGGGAHNEQFF.